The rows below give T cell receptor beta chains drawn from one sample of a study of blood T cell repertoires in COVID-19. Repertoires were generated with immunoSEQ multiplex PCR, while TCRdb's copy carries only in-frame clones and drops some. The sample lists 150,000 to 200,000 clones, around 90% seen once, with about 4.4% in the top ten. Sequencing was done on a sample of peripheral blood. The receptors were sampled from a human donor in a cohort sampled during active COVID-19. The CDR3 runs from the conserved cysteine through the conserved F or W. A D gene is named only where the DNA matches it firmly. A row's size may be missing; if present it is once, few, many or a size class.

CDR3: CASSFLGTGTYEQYF
DNA: TGCGCCAGCAGCTTTTTGGGGACAGGGACATACGAGCAGTACTTC
size: -
D: TRBD1
J: TRBJ2-7
V: TRBV5-1
length: 15

CDR3: CASSQDALRYNEQFF
DNA: TGTGCCAGCAGCCAAGATGCCCTGAGATACAATGAGCAGTTCTTC
size: -
D: -
J: TRBJ2-1
V: TRBV4-2
length: 15

CDR3: CASSSLGDEQYF
DNA: TGTGCCAGCAGCTCATTAGGAGACGAGCAGTACTTC
size: -
D: -
J: TRBJ2-7
V: TRBV7-9
length: 12

CDR3: CASSPGGWDSSYEQYF
DNA: TGTGCCAGCTCACCCGGTGGGTGGGACTCAAGCTACGAGCAGTACTTC
size: -
D: -
J: TRBJ2-7
V: TRBV18
length: 16

CDR3: CASSFGTSGGYEQYF
DNA: TGTGCCAGCAGCTTCGGGACTAGCGGGGGCTACGAGCAGTACTTC
size: -
D: TRBD2
J: TRBJ2-7
V: TRBV7-9
length: 15

CDR3: CASSDRGTLNSYNEQFF
DNA: TGTGCCAGCAGCGACCGGGGGACCCTAAACTCCTACAATGAGCAGTTCTTC
size: -
D: -
J: TRBJ2-1
V: TRBV9
length: 17

CDR3: CASSLDLAGLETQYF
DNA: TGTGCCAGCAGCTTAGACCTAGCGGGGCTGGAGACCCAGTACTTC
size: -
D: TRBD2
J: TRBJ2-5
V: TRBV7-9
length: 15

CDR3: CASSLSGFEAFF
DNA: TGTGCCAGCAGCTTATCCGGGTTTGAAGCTTTCTTT
size: -
D: -
J: TRBJ1-1
V: TRBV7-9
length: 12

CDR3: CASSPLTGASSGANVLTF
DNA: TGTGCCAGTAGTCCTCTGACAGGGGCCAGCTCTGGGGCCAACGTCCTGACTTTC
size: -
D: TRBD1
J: TRBJ2-6
V: TRBV19
length: 18

CDR3: CASSQDYRFNSPLHF
DNA: TGCGCCAGCAGCCAAGATTACAGGTTTAATTCACCCCTCCACTTT
size: -
D: -
J: TRBJ1-6
V: TRBV4-3
length: 15

CDR3: CASSFGTSGGSSYNEQFF
DNA: TGCGCCAGCAGCTTCGGGACTAGCGGGGGGAGCTCCTACAATGAGCAGTTCTTC
size: -
D: TRBD2
J: TRBJ2-1
V: TRBV5-1
length: 18

CDR3: CASSEALQGAGAFF
DNA: TGTGCCAGCAGTGAAGCGCTTCAGGGGGCAGGAGCTTTCTTT
size: -
D: TRBD1
J: TRBJ1-1
V: TRBV2
length: 14

CDR3: CASSGTGGGEQYF
DNA: TGTGCCAGTAGCGGGACAGGGGGCGGTGAGCAGTACTTC
size: -
D: TRBD1
J: TRBJ2-7
V: TRBV19
length: 13

CDR3: CASSGGGRLTNEKLFF
DNA: TGTGCCAGCAGCGGGGGGGGTCGGCTCACTAATGAAAAACTGTTTTTT
size: -
D: -
J: TRBJ1-4
V: TRBV6-2/TRBV6-3
length: 16

CDR3: CASRIWDSSYEQYF
DNA: TGTGCCAGCAGAATATGGGACAGCTCCTACGAGCAGTACTTC
size: -
D: TRBD1
J: TRBJ2-7
V: TRBV6-5
length: 14

CDR3: CASSQGGPETQYF
DNA: TGTGCCAGCAGCCAAGGGGGCCCAGAGACCCAGTACTTC
size: -
D: -
J: TRBJ2-5
V: TRBV3-1/TRBV3-2
length: 13

CDR3: CASSLGQVSGNTIYF
DNA: TGTGCCAGCAGTTTAGGACAGGTCTCTGGAAACACCATATATTTT
size: -
D: TRBD1
J: TRBJ1-3
V: TRBV28
length: 15

CDR3: CASSLGDRGQETQYF
DNA: TGTGCCAGCAGCTTGGGGGACAGGGGCCAAGAGACCCAGTACTTC
size: -
D: TRBD1
J: TRBJ2-5
V: TRBV5-8
length: 15

CDR3: CASSRGQANTGELFF
DNA: TGTGCCAGCTCCCGTGGACAAGCGAACACCGGGGAGCTGTTTTTT
size: -
D: -
J: TRBJ2-2
V: TRBV18
length: 15

CDR3: CASSDERRGEAFF
DNA: TGCGCCAGCAGTGACGAGCGGAGGGGTGAAGCTTTCTTT
size: -
D: -
J: TRBJ1-1
V: TRBV10-1
length: 13

CDR3: CASSPGGGAEKLFF
DNA: TGTGCCAGCAGCCCCGGGGGAGGGGCTGAAAAACTGTTTTTT
size: -
D: -
J: TRBJ1-4
V: TRBV7-9
length: 14

CDR3: CASSLRSIGELFF
DNA: TGTGCCAGCAGCTTGCGTAGTATCGGGGAGCTGTTTTTT
size: -
D: -
J: TRBJ2-2
V: TRBV11-3
length: 13

CDR3: CASSLRESEHEQYF
DNA: TGCGCCAGCAGCCTCCGGGAGTCGGAACACGAGCAGTACTTC
size: -
D: -
J: TRBJ2-7
V: TRBV5-1
length: 14

CDR3: CASSDIAGTFVETQYF
DNA: TGTGCCAGCAGCGACATAGCGGGGACCTTCGTGGAGACCCAGTACTTC
size: -
D: TRBD2
J: TRBJ2-5
V: TRBV5-6
length: 16

CDR3: CASSIRRGGSEQYF
DNA: TGTGCCAGCAGTATCCGGCGTGGGGGCTCCGAGCAGTACTTC
size: many
D: -
J: TRBJ2-7
V: TRBV27
length: 14

CDR3: CASSLQGSTYEQYF
DNA: TGTGCCAGCAGCTTACAGGGGTCAACCTACGAGCAGTACTTC
size: -
D: -
J: TRBJ2-7
V: TRBV11-2
length: 14

CDR3: CASSGQGNTGELFF
DNA: TGTGCCAGCAGTGGACAGGGAAACACCGGGGAGCTGTTTTTT
size: once
D: TRBD1
J: TRBJ2-2
V: TRBV6-6
length: 14

CDR3: CASSPTKLF
DNA: TGTGCCAGCAGTCCCACTAAACTCTTT
size: -
D: -
J: TRBJ2-3
V: TRBV7-8
length: 9

CDR3: CASSLGPRGTSTDTQYF
DNA: TGTGCCAGCAGCTTAGGTCCACGGGGTACTAGCACAGATACGCAGTATTTT
size: -
D: -
J: TRBJ2-3
V: TRBV7-2
length: 17

CDR3: CASSSGRNSEQFF
DNA: TGCGCCAGCAGTTCCGGCAGGAACAGTGAGCAGTTCTTC
size: -
D: -
J: TRBJ2-1
V: TRBV5-1
length: 13

CDR3: CASSSYRGTTEAFF
DNA: TGTGCCAGCAGTTCTTACAGGGGAACCACTGAAGCTTTCTTT
size: -
D: TRBD1
J: TRBJ1-1
V: TRBV6-6
length: 14

CDR3: CASRQGVNYGYTF
DNA: TGTGCCAGCAGACAGGGGGTTAACTATGGCTACACCTTC
size: once
D: TRBD1
J: TRBJ1-2
V: TRBV6-5
length: 13

CDR3: CASSPGTVISNYGYTF
DNA: TGTGCCAGCAGCCCCGGGACAGTCATCTCTAACTATGGCTACACCTTC
size: -
D: TRBD1
J: TRBJ1-2
V: TRBV7-6
length: 16

CDR3: CASSQDRGYEQYF
DNA: TGCGCCAGCAGCCAGGACAGGGGATACGAGCAGTACTTC
size: -
D: TRBD1
J: TRBJ2-7
V: TRBV4-3
length: 13

CDR3: CASSSVGYEQYF
DNA: TGTGCCAGCTCATCGGTCGGCTACGAGCAGTACTTC
size: once
D: -
J: TRBJ2-7
V: TRBV18
length: 12

CDR3: CASSLEGTANEKLFF
DNA: TGCGCCAGCAGCTTGGAAGGGACAGCTAATGAAAAACTGTTTTTT
size: -
D: TRBD1
J: TRBJ1-4
V: TRBV5-1
length: 15

CDR3: CASSQDPAPRQEAGNTIYF
DNA: TGTGCCAGCAGCCAAGATCCCGCACCTCGACAGGAAGCTGGAAACACCATATATTTT
size: -
D: -
J: TRBJ1-3
V: TRBV4-2
length: 19

CDR3: CASSSWGTSGNEQFF
DNA: TGTGCCAGCAGCTCCTGGGGGACTAGCGGCAATGAGCAGTTCTTC
size: -
D: TRBD2
J: TRBJ2-1
V: TRBV11-3
length: 15